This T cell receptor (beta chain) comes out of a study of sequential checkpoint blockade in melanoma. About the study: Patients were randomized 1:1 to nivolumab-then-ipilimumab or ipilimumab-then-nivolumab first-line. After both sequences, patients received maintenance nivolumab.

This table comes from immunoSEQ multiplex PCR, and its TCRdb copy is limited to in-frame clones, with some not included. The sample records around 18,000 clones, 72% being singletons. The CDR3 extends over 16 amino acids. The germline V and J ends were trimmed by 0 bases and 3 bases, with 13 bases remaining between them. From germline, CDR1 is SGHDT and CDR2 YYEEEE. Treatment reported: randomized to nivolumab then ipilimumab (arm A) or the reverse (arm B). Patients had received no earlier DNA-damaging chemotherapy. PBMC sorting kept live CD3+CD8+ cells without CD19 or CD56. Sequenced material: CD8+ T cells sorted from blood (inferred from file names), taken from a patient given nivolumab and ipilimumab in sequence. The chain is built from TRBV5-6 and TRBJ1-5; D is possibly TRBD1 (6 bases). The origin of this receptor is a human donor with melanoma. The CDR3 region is CASSLGSGVINQPQHF. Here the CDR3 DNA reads TGTGCCAGCAGCTTGGGTTCAGGGGTAATCAATCAGCCCCAGCATTTT.